Included here is one TCR beta chain sequence, with context. What it binds is unknown. In TCRdb, the RT-PCR reads were re-called with MiXCR into one record per CDR3 protein. The sample consists of roughly 160,000 distinct CDR3 sequences, approximately 11% of them appearing once. The source of the sample is a study of response to subunit inactivated influenza vaccine. Unmatched junction bases numbered 3, after V lost 2 bases and J lost 5 bases. The CDR3 is made up of 15 amino acids. From germline, CDR1 is SGHTA and CDR2 FQGNSA. Study findings and constraints: New T cells are recruited in small numbers by each seasonal influenza vaccination, according to the authors' suggestion.

The specimen was non-naive T cells sorted from PBMCs, collected about 6 weeks after vaccination. The rearrangement links TRBV7-2 to TRBJ2-1, with TRBD1 matching over 10 bases. The receptor's source is a man in his fifties or sixties who received an inactivated influenza vaccine. The CDR3 region has the DNA TGTGCCAGCAGCTTACAGGGACAGGGGAACAATGAGCAGTTCTTC. Its translation: CASSLQGQGNNEQFF. The whole variable domain, remainder taken from reference TRBV7-2 and TRBJ2-1, is GAGVSQSPSNKVTEKGKDVELRCDPISGHTALYWYRQSLGQGLEFLIYFQGNSAPDKSGLPSDRFSAERTGGSVSTLTIQRTQQEDSAVYLCASSLQGQGNNEQFFGPGTRLTVL.